This T cell receptor (beta chain) was retrieved from a study of T cells after yellow fever vaccination. Study results and caveats: From the bulk population, abundant clonotypes could contaminate and appear within FACS-sorted repertoires. A limited proportion of clonotypes was detected within both the CD4 and CD8 compartments. Weaker, the secondary response had a peak occurring faster, on day 5 versus 15.

The sample holds a few counts of this clonotype. Its target is not known. 5'RACE template switching generated TCR cDNA, adding a universal primer site and UMIs. TCRdb reprocessed the 5' RACE reads with MiXCR, giving one entry per CDR3 protein. The sample has approximately 450,000 distinct CDR3 sequences; under 20% are singletons. The germline gives CDR1 SGHVS, CDR2 FNYEAQ. CDR3 length: 17 residues. With 5 bases clipped from V and 2 bases from J, the junction kept 13 bases outside the gene matches. This sequence joins TRBV7-6 and TRBJ2-7, with 9 bases aligning to TRBD1. This clonotype originated in a man between 18 and 29 years old who received the YFV17D yellow fever vaccine. The specimen was PBMCs, collected before the yellow fever booster vaccination. As DNA, the CDR3 is TGTGCCAGCAGCAGATTTACCGGGACAGGGATGACCTACGAGCAGTACGTC. This codes for CASSRFTGTGMTYEQYV.